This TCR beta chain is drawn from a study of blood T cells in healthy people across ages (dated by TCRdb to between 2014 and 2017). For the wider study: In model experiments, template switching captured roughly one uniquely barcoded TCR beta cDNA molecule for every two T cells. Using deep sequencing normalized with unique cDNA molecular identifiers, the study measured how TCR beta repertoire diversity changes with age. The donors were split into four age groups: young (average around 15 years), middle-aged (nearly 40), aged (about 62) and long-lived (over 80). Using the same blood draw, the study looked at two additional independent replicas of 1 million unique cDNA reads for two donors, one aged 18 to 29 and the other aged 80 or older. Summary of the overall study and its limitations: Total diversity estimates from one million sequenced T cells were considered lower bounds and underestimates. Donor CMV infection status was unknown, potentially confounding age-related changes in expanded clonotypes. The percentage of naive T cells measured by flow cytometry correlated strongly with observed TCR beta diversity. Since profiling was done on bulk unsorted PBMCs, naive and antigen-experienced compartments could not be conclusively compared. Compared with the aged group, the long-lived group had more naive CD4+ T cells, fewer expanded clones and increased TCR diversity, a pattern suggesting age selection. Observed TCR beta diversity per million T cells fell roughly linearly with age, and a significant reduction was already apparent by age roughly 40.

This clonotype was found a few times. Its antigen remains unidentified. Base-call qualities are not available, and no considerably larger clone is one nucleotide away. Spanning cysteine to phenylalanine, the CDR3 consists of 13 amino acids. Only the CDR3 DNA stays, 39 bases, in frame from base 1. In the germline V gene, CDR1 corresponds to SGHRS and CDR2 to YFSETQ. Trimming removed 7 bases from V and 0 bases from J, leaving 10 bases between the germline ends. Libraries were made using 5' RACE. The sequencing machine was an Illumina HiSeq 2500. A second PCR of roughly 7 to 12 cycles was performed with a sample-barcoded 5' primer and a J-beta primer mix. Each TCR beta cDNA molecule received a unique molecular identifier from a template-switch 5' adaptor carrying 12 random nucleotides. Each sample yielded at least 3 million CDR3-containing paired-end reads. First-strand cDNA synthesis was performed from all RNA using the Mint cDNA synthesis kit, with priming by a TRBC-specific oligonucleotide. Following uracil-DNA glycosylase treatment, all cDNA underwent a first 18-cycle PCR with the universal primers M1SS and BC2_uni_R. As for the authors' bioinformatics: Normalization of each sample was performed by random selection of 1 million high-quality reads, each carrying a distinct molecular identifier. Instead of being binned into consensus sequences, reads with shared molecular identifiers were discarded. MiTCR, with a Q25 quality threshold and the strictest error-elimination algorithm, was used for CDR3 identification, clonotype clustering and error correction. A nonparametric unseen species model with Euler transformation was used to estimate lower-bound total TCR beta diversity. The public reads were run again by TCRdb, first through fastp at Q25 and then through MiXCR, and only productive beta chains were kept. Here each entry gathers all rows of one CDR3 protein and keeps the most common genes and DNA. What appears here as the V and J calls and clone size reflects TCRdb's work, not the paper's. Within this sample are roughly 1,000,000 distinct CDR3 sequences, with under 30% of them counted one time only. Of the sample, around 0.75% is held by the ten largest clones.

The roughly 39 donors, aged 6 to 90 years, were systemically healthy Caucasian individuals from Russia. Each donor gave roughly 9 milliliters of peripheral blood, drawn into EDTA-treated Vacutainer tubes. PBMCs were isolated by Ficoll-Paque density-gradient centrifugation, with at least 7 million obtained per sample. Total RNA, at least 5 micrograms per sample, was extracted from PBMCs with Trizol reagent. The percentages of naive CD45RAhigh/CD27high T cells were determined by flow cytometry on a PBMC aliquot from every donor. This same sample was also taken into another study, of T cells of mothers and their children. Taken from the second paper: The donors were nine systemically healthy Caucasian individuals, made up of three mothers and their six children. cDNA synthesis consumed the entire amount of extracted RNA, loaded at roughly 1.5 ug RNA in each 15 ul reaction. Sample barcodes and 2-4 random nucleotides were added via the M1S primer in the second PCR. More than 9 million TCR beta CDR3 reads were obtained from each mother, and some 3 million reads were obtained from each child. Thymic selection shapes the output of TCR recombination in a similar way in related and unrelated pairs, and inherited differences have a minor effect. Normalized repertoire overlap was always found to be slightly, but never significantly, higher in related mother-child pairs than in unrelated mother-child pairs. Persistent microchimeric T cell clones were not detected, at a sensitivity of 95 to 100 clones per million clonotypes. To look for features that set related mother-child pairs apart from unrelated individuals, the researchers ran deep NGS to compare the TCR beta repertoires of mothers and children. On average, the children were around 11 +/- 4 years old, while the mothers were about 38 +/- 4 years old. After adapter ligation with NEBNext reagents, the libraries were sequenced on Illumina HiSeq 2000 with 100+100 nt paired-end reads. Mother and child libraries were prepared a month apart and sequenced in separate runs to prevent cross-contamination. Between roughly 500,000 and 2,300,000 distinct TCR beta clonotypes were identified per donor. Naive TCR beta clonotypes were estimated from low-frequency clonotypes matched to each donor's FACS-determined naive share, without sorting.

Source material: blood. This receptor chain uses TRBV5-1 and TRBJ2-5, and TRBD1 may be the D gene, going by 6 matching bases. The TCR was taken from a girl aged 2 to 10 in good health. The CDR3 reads CASGGTYQETQYF. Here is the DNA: TGCGCCAGCGGGGGCACGTACCAAGAGACCCAGTACTTC.